Only one count was recorded for the clone carrying this T cell receptor (beta chain). Measured with immunoSEQ multiplex PCR; TCRdb has only the in-frame clones, and not every one. This sample has around 68,000 clones, with 82% found just once. This entry comes from a study of blood T cell repertoires in COVID-19. Study as a whole: Acute and convalescent COVID-19 samples came from the United States, Italy and Spain.

Deletions cut 0 bases from V and 0 bases from J, with 8 bases between. This CDR3 is 15 amino acids long. Looked up from germline, CDR1 is LGHNT and CDR2 is FRNRAP. The TCR was taken from a human donor in a cohort sampled during active COVID-19. The V and J genes are TRBV12-5 and TRBJ2-5; D not resolved. The specimen sequenced was peripheral blood. The CDR3 region has the DNA TGTGCTAGTGGTTTGGTATTAACAGACCAAGAGACCCAGTACTTC. Amino acids: CASGLVLTDQETQYF.